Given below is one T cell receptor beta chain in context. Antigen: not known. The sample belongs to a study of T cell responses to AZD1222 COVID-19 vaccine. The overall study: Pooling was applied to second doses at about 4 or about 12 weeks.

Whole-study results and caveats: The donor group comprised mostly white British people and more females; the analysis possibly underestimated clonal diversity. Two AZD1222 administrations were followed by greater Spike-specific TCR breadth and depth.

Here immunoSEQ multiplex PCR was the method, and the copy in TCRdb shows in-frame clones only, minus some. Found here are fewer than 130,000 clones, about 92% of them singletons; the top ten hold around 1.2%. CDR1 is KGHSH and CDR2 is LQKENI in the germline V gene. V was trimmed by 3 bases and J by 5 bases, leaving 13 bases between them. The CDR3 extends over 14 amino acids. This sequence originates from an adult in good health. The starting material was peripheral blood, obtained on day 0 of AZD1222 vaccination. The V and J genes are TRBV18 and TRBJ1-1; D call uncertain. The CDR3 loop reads CASSPLLDRTEAFF. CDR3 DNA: TGTGCCAGCTCACCGCTACTGGATAGGACTGAAGCTTTCTTT.